This TCR beta chain was observed in a study of T cells after posttransplantation cyclophosphamide. Germline V gene lookup returns CDR1 MDHEN and CDR2 SYDVKM. CDR3 length: 15 residues. V lost 4 bases and J lost 2; bases outside the gene matches: 6. In the case of this clone: Its specificity is not known.

Assay used: immunoSEQ multiplex PCR; TCRdb lists only in-frame clones, some missing. The table records roughly 14,000 clones without singletons, the ten largest covering under 25%. Study-wide results and caveats: Donor-recipient repertoire similarity was low at 1-2 months, rising over year one. After PTCy, TRB diversity resembled that of CNI/methotrexate controls. Skin or GI-infiltrating T cells shared few TRB sequences with blood.

Busulfan-fludarabine conditioning, marrow transplant, and cyclophosphamide on days +3 and +4 were administered. The receptor was derived from a female patient aged 40-50 years who received an allogeneic stem cell transplant from a related donor, was CMV-positive, and had no GVHD. The graft donor may have contributed some T cells. The V gene is TRBV28, the J gene TRBJ2-7; 9 bases match TRBD1. The starting material was PBMCs, obtained more than 1,000 days after allogeneic stem cell transplant with posttransplant cyclophosphamide. CDR3 loop: CASSYGQGIPYEQYF. For the CDR3, the DNA is TGTGCCAGCAGTTACGGACAGGGGATTCCCTACGAGCAGTACTTC.